The next 27 T cell receptor beta chains were all read from a single sample in a study of blood T cell repertoires in COVID-19. The data were produced by immunoSEQ multiplex PCR, yet TCRdb's version contains in-frame clones alone and is incomplete. In the table there are over 150,000 clones, around 87% of which are singletons. Specimen: peripheral blood. The receptors derive from a man aged 35-49 years with active or convalescent COVID-19.

The chain joins TRBV9 to TRBJ2-3; tentatively, D is TRBD1 (6 bases). Germline CDR1 reads SGDLS; CDR2 reads YYNGEE. V was pared by 0 bases and J by 10 bases, with 9 bases between. The CDR3 covers 12 residues. The CDR3 here is CASSVEGESQYF. The CDR3 DNA reads as TGTGCCAGCAGCGTAGAGGGGGAGTCGCAGTATTTT.

The chain links TRBV5-1 to TRBJ1-2; D unclear. V lost 4 bases and J lost 8, with 15 bases in between. The CDR3 is made up of 13 amino acids. CDR1 and CDR2 from the germline V gene are SGHRS and YFSETQ. Here the CDR3 DNA reads TGCGCCAGCAGCCGACCGGGATACGACGGCTACACCTTC. This translates into CASSRPGYDGYTF.

With regard to this clone: Within the sample, other DNA sequences also encode this same CDR3. V and J are TRBV5-5 and TRBJ2-5, with 7 bases fitting TRBD1. The J segment lost 4 bases and the V segment lost 0 bases, leaving 3 bases of the junction unmatched. Germline V gene lookup returns CDR1 SGHKS and CDR2 YYEKEE (reference sequence). The CDR3 length is 14 residues. The CDR3 protein is CASSLAAGGETQYF. For the CDR3, the DNA is TGTGCCAGCAGCTTGGCGGCAGGGGGAGAGACCCAGTACTTC.

The rearrangement uses TRBV12-3 or TRBV12-4 and TRBJ2-1; D is perhaps TRBD1 (5 bases). The V and J ends lost 1 base and 8 bases respectively, with 6 bases between them. This CDR3 region has 12 residues. The CDR3 is CASSLGGYEQFF. CDR3 bases: TGTGCCAGCAGTTTAGGGGGCTATGAGCAGTTCTTC.

The chain has TRBV6-1 and TRBJ1-4; TRBD1 might be the D (5 bases). The V and J ends lost 0 bases and 8 bases respectively, with 16 bases between them. Germline V gives CDR1 MNHNS, CDR2 SASEGT. CDR3 length equals 16 residues. The CDR3 sequence: CASSEASLQGREKLFF. As DNA, the CDR3 is TGTGCCAGCAGTGAAGCGAGTCTGCAGGGTAGGGAAAAACTGTTTTTT.

The rearrangement links TRBV2 to TRBJ1-2; a possible D gene is TRBD1 (5 bases). CDR1 SNHLY and CDR2 FYNNEI come from the germline V gene. Trimming removed 10 bases at V and 4 bases at J, with 22 bases between. CDR3 size: 15 residues. The CDR3 reads CATKEGVRGSYGYTF. The CDR3 DNA sequence: TGTGCCACCAAAGAGGGTGTCCGGGGGAGCTATGGCTACACCTTC.

The V call is TRBV3-1 (or the pseudogene TRBV3-2), the J call TRBJ1-4, with TRBD1 identical over 7 bases. The CDR3 is 15 residues long. Unmatched junction bases numbered 2, after V lost 1 base and J lost 3 bases. CDR1 is LGHDT, CDR2 YNNKEL, per germline (reference sequence). CDR3 amino acids: CASSQVGTANEKLFF. The CDR3 nucleotides are TGTGCCAGCAGCCAAGTAGGGACAGCTAATGAAAAACTGTTTTTT.

The chain joins TRBV25-1 to TRBJ2-4; TRBD2 is a possible D gene (5 bases). CDR1 and CDR2 (germline): MGHDK, SYGVNS. CDR3 length: 13 residues. Trimming left V 5 bases short and J 8 bases short, with 13 bases between. CDR3 sequence (DNA): TGTGCCAGCAGTCGAGGGTCTGGATACATTCAGTACTTC. It codes for CASSRGSGYIQYF. Full variable domain (outside the CDR3, taken from reference TRBV25-1 and TRBJ2-4): EADIYQTPRYLVIGTGKKITLECSQTMGHDKMYWYQQDPGMELHLIHYSYGVNSTEKGDLSSESTVSRIRTEHFPLTLESARPSHTSQYLCASSRGSGYIQYFGAGTRLSVL.

This clone was recorded only once. The J gene is TRBJ2-1, the V gene TRBV4-1; D not resolved. The CDR3 is 16 amino acids. From germline, CDR1 is MGHRA and CDR2 YSYEKL. The V gene lost 1 base and the J gene lost 3 bases, with 13 bases spanning the gap. This CDR3 is CASSQVQSPRYNEQFF. DNA for the CDR3: TGCGCCAGCAGCCAAGTACAGAGCCCCCGCTACAATGAGCAGTTCTTC.

The V gene is TRBV3-1 (or the pseudogene TRBV3-2), the J gene TRBJ1-1; unclear D gene. With 2 bases removed from V and 2 bases from J, the gap between germline ends came to 9 bases. Looked up from germline, CDR1 is LGHDT and CDR2 is YNNKEL (reference sequence). CDR3 length: 14 residues. CDR3: CASSQRRANTEAFF. CDR3 in DNA: TGTGCCAGCAGCCAACGAAGAGCTAACACTGAAGCTTTCTTT.

CDR3 protein: CASSKDRTGGTGGSLSGNTIYF. The CDR3 coding sequence is TGTGCCAGCAGCAAAGATCGAACGGGTGGAACAGGGGGCTCCTTATCGGGAAACACCATATATTTT. V usage is TRBV21-1 and J usage is TRBJ1-3; the DNA was not used to check the table's D call, TRBD1. TRBV21-1 is annotated as a pseudogene. The CDR3 length is 22 residues.

The table lists this clone with a few counts. V usage is TRBV7-2 and J usage is TRBJ1-5; a possible D gene is TRBD1 (5 bases). Germline CDR1 is SGHTA and CDR2 is FQGNSA. V was trimmed by 1 base and J by 7 bases, leaving 14 bases between them. The CDR3 is 15 amino acids. DNA for the CDR3: TGTGCCAGCAGCTTAGAGGTAGGGGCTGGACAGCCCCAGCATTTT. Its translation is CASSLEVGAGQPQHF.

J is TRBJ1-1 and V is TRBV6-1; 7 nucleotides agree with TRBD1. V dropped 3 bases and J dropped 8; count of bases not matched to a gene: 15. CDR1 is MNHNS, CDR2 SASEGT, per germline. The CDR3 totals 16 residues. The CDR3 loop reads CASSDYYRGSSYEAFF. In DNA form, the CDR3 reads TGTGCCAGCAGTGATTATTACAGGGGCTCCTCCTACGAAGCTTTCTTT.

This clone was detected once. In DNA, the CDR3 is TGTGCCAGCAGCGTACAGGGGGGAACTGAAGCTTTCTTT. It encodes CASSVQGGTEAFF. The chain has TRBV9 and TRBJ1-1, with 7 bases lining up with TRBD1. CDR3 length: 13 residues. CDR1 SGDLS and CDR2 YYNGEE come from the germline V gene. Trimming at V came to 1 base and at J to 5 bases, leaving 2 bases not matched to a gene.

This chain links TRBV21-1 with TRBJ2-7; the table calls TRBD2, which could not be checked here. TRBV21-1 is noted as a pseudogene. The CDR3 sequence is 17 residues long. DNA for the CDR3: TGTGCCAGCAGCAAAGGCGCTCGGGCTAGCGGGGGCAACGAGCAGTACTTC. The encoded protein is CASSKGARASGGNEQYF.

The rearrangement links TRBV28 to TRBJ1-3; TRBD1 is a possible D gene (6 bases). This CDR3 has 16 residues. V was cut by 8 bases and J by 2 bases, with 19 bases left in between. CDR1 is MDHEN, CDR2 SYDVKM, per germline. This CDR3 reads CASFGGIGRTGNTIYF. CDR3 DNA: TGTGCCAGCTTTGGGGGCATCGGCAGAACTGGAAACACCATATATTTT. Filled out from reference TRBV28 and TRBJ1-3, the complete variable domain reads DVKVTQSSRYLVKRTGEKVFLECVQDMDHENMFWYRQDPGLGLRLIYFSYDVKMKEKGDIPEGYSVSREKKERFSLILESASTNQTSMYLCASFGGIGRTGNTIYFGEGSWLTVV.

The V gene is TRBV19, the J gene TRBJ1-2; D is undetermined. The CDR3 totals 14 residues. Germline lookup yields CDR1 LNHDA and CDR2 SQIVND (reference sequence). Trimming shortened V by 2 bases and J by 3 bases, and 10 bases separated the two germline ends. CDR3 residues: CASSIIVSYYGYTF. The CDR3 DNA is TGTGCCAGTAGTATAATTGTCAGTTACTATGGCTACACCTTC.

The gene calls are TRBV4-1 and TRBJ2-5; 10 bases are a match to TRBD2. Looked up from germline, CDR1 is MGHRA and CDR2 is YSYEKL. The V and J ends lost 0 bases and 5 bases, in that order; junction bases with no gene match: 9. The CDR3 sequence is 17 residues long. This CDR3 is CASSQDYIAGGGETQYF. The CDR3 DNA follows: TGCGCCAGCAGCCAAGATTATATAGCGGGGGGTGGGGAGACCCAGTACTTC.

V is TRBV24-1 and J is TRBJ2-3, with 8 bases identical to TRBD2. Trimming took 4 bases from V and 0 from J; bases not matched to a gene: 17. Germline loops: CDR1 KGHDR, CDR2 SFDVKD. The CDR3 totals 20 residues. The CDR3 DNA reads as TGTGCCACCAGTGACGGGACGGGGGGGGCAGCGAGACCTAGCACAGATACGCAGTATTTT. It encodes CATSDGTGGAARPSTDTQYF.

The V call is TRBV28, the J call TRBJ1-2; possible D gene TRBD1, 5 bases. The CDR3 consists of 12 residues. V shed 6 bases and J shed 14 bases, with 19 bases lying between them. Looked up from germline, CDR1 is MDHEN and CDR2 is SYDVKM. The CDR3 DNA follows: TGTGCCAGCAGGGCGGGACTTTCTTCTTGTACCTTC. Translated, it gives CASRAGLSSCTF.

This chain links TRBV11-2 with TRBJ2-1; TRBD2 aligns across 7 bases. Germline-derived CDR1 and CDR2 are SGHAT and FQNNGV. Germline trimming cut 3 bases from V and 0 bases from J; bases unmatched to any gene: 5. This CDR3 comprises 16 residues. CDR3 sequence (DNA): TGTGCCAGCAGCTTTCGGTGGGGGGGCTCCTACAATGAGCAGTTCTTC. Translation gives CASSFRWGGSYNEQFF.

The rearrangement joins TRBV2 to TRBJ1-3; tentative D call: TRBD1 (5 bases). The CDR3 sequence is 16 residues long. CDR1 is SNHLY and CDR2 is FYNNEI in the germline V gene. V lost 1 base and J lost 2, with 12 bases in between. The DNA of the CDR3 is TGTGCCAGCAGTGAAGGCCCCGGCAGGGCTGGAAACACCATATATTTT. Its protein product is CASSEGPGRAGNTIYF.

J is TRBJ1-5 and V is TRBV12-3 or TRBV12-4; D gene uncertain. The CDR3 runs 13 residues. The V gene lost 5 bases and the J gene lost 9 bases, with 14 bases spanning the gap. In nucleotides, the CDR3 is TGTGCCAGCAGTGTCGAGGGTTTTGGGCCCCAGCATTTT. This encodes CASSVEGFGPQHF.

The rearrangement joins TRBV3-1 (or the pseudogene TRBV3-2) to TRBJ2-1; D perhaps matches TRBD1 (5 bases). The CDR3 extends over 19 amino acids. Trimming pared 4 bases from V and 0 bases from J, leaving 22 bases between. Looked up from germline, CDR1 is LGHDT and CDR2 is YNNKEL (reference sequence). As DNA, the CDR3 is TGTGCCAGCAGCCCACAAGTAACCCTTGGGGCGGACTCCTACAATGAGCAGTTCTTC. Encoded protein: CASSPQVTLGADSYNEQFF.

The chain carries TRBV19 and TRBJ2-7; 7 nucleotides agree with TRBD1. The V segment lost 1 base and the J segment 5 bases; nucleotides outside the gene matches: 5. The germline V gene has CDR1 LNHDA and CDR2 SQIVND (reference sequence). This CDR3 comprises 14 residues. CDR3 loop: CASSIGQGIHEQYF. The CDR3 DNA reads as TGTGCCAGTAGTATAGGACAGGGTATCCACGAGCAGTACTTC.

V gene TRBV18 combines with J gene TRBJ1-3, with 7 bases identical to TRBD1. The CDR3 sequence is 14 residues long. V was clipped by 6 bases and J by 4 bases; unmatched bases: 6. The germline CDR1 and CDR2 sequences are KGHSH and LQKENI. The CDR3 region is CASSPTGDGNTIYF. The CDR3 nucleotides read TGTGCCAGCTCGCCAACAGGGGACGGAAACACCATATATTTT.

The chain employs TRBV20-1 and TRBJ2-1, with TRBD2 matching 10 bases. J lost 10 bases, V lost 3 bases, and 12 bases had no gene match. This CDR3 is built from 15 residues. Looked up from germline, CDR1 is DFQATT and CDR2 is SNEGSKA (reference sequence). The CDR3 here is CSASRSGGALGEQFF. CDR3 coding DNA: TGCAGTGCTAGTCGAAGCGGGGGGGCACTGGGGGAGCAGTTCTTC.